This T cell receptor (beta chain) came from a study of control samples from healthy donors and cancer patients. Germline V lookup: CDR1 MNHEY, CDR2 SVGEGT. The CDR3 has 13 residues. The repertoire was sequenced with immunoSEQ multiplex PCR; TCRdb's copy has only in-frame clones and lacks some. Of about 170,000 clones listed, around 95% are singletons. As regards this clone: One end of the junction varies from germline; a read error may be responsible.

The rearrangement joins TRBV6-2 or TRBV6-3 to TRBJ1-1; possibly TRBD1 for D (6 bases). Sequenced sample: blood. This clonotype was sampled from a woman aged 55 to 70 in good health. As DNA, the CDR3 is TGTGCCAGCAGTTACTTCCGTGAGGGGGAACCAGTATTT. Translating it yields CASSYFREGEPVF.